A single sample gave rise to the 27 T cell receptor beta chains below, sequenced in a study of PD-1 blockade in mismatch repair-deficient tumors. Using immunoSEQ multiplex PCR, the repertoire was profiled, and TCRdb retains in-frame clones only, with some absent. The top ten clones hold under 1.2% of a sample with around 37,000 clones, approximately 80% of them seen once. The sample was PBMCs, taken about 38 weeks after starting pembrolizumab. The receptors here all came from an adult with mismatch repair-deficient cancer.

CDR3 bases: TGTGCCAGCAGGCCTACGCGTTACGAGCAGTACTTC. It encodes CASRPTRYEQYF. The rearrangement joins TRBV28 to TRBJ2-5; D is unresolved. The J call could be wrong; TRBJ2-7 is a better fit for the DNA end. Germline V gives CDR1 MDHEN, CDR2 SYDVKM. CDR3 length: 12 amino acids.

This rearrangement joins TRBV6-8 to TRBJ1-2, with D possibly matching TRBD1 (5 bases). The CDR3 runs to 18 residues. In germline, CDR1 is MNHGY, CDR2 SAAAGT. The germline V and J ends were trimmed by 0 bases and 5 bases, with 22 bases remaining between them. The CDR3 spells CASSYSNWTRGGGYGYTF. The CDR3 DNA follows: TGTGCCAGCAGTTACTCGAACTGGACTCGAGGCGGGGGGTATGGCTACACCTTC.

The CDR3 bases are TGTGCCAGTATGCGACACCAAGGCAATCAGCCCCAGCATTTT. As protein: CASMRHQGNQPQHF. The chain employs TRBV19 and TRBJ1-5, with D unresolved. V lost 7 bases and J lost 2, with 12 bases in between. Germline V gene sequence: CDR1 LNHDA, CDR2 SQIVND (reference sequence). This CDR3 has 14 amino acids.

The chain uses TRBV12-5 and TRBJ1-1; maybe TRBD1 (5 bases). Trimming stripped 9 bases from V and 6 bases from J, with 17 bases between. Germline loops: CDR1 LGHNT, CDR2 FRNRAP. There are 13 residues in the CDR3. The CDR3 region has the DNA TGTGCTAGCGGGGACTTAGGGACGGCTGAAGCTTTCTTT. Protein product: CASGDLGTAEAFF.

This clone was counted a few times. The same CDR3 arises from other DNA sequences in this sample as well. V usage is TRBV5-1 and J usage is TRBJ2-7; TRBD2 aligns across 8 bases. V was pared by 6 bases and J by 5 bases, with 13 bases of the junction left unmatched. The CDR3 is made up of 15 amino acids. CDR1 and CDR2 (germline): SGHRS, YFSETQ. The CDR3 region is CASNFGTRLANEQYF. Written as DNA, the CDR3 is TGCGCCAGCAACTTTGGGACTAGGCTCGCTAACGAGCAGTACTTC.

This clone is a singleton in its sample. The V gene is TRBV5-1, the J gene TRBJ2-3; 11 nucleotides match TRBD2. After removal of 2 bases from V and 4 bases from J, the junction contained 0 bases not matched to a gene. CDR1 SGHRS and CDR2 YFSETQ come from the germline V gene. The CDR3 length is 14 residues. CDR3 amino acids: CASSFSGRADTQYF. The CDR3 nucleotides read TGCGCCAGCAGCTTTAGCGGGAGGGCAGATACGCAGTATTTT.

V and J are TRBV7-2 and TRBJ2-5; 8 bases fit TRBD1. CDR1 SGHTA and CDR2 FQGNSA come from the germline V gene. Unmatched junction bases numbered 2, after V lost 5 bases and J lost 3 bases. There are 13 residues in the CDR3. The CDR3 reads CASSRDRKETQYF. In DNA form, the CDR3 reads TGTGCCAGCAGCAGGGACAGGAAAGAGACCCAGTACTTC.

The V and J genes are TRBV6-6 and TRBJ1-1; 7 bases map to TRBD1. V lost 5 bases, J lost 10 bases, and 4 bases stayed unmatched. Germline CDR1 reads MNHNY; CDR2 reads SVGAGI (reference sequence). This CDR3 is built from 11 residues. CDR3 coding DNA: TGTGCCAGCAGTGTGGACAGGCGAGCTTTCTTT. Its translation: CASSVDRRAFF.

This clone was recorded only once. V and J are TRBV2 and TRBJ1-6; tentative D call: TRBD1 (5 bases). V was cut by 5 bases and J by 5 bases, with 10 bases left in between. Germline CDR1 SNHLY, CDR2 FYNNEI. This CDR3 is built from 14 residues. The CDR3 DNA reads as TGTGCCAGCAGTCGAGAACAGGATAATTCACCCCTCCACTTT. Translating gives CASSREQDNSPLHF.

The J gene is TRBJ2-5, the V gene TRBV2; D might be TRBD1 (5 bases). This CDR3 is 13 amino acids long. Germline V gives CDR1 SNHLY, CDR2 FYNNEI. V shed 6 bases and J shed 5 bases, with 13 bases lying between them. CDR3 residues: CASSRQLGETQYF. The CDR3 DNA follows: TGTGCCAGCAGCCGACAGTTAGGCGAGACCCAGTACTTC.

The chain links TRBV5-1 to TRBJ2-2; 15 nucleotides match TRBD2. This CDR3 comprises 15 residues. CDR1 and CDR2 from the germline V gene are SGHRS and YFSETQ. V shed 6 bases and J 6 bases; nucleotides not matched to a gene: 3. The CDR3 reads CASKGLAGGPGELFF. The CDR3 DNA is TGCGCCAGCAAGGGACTAGCGGGAGGCCCCGGGGAGCTGTTTTTT.

J is TRBJ1-4 and V is TRBV6-6, with D possibly TRBD1 on 6 matching bases. CDR3 size: 12 residues. CDR1 and CDR2 (germline): MNHNY, SVGAGI (reference sequence). V gave up 5 bases and J gave up 8 bases, with 9 bases separating them. The CDR3 nucleotides are TGTGCCAGCAGTGAGGGGGGGGAAAAACTGTTTTTT. Translating it yields CASSEGGEKLFF.

The chain combines TRBV25-1 with TRBJ1-6, with D unresolved. The CDR3 covers 12 residues. CDR1 is MGHDK and CDR2 is SYGVNS in the germline V gene. Trimming pared 2 bases from V and 10 bases from J, leaving 6 bases between. The CDR3 spells CASSEALSPLHF. The CDR3 DNA reads TGTGCCAGCAGTGAAGCTCTATCACCCCTCCACTTT. The full variable domain, its missing parts supplied by reference TRBV25-1 and TRBJ1-6, is EADIYQTPRYLVIGTGKKITLECSQTMGHDKMYWYQQDPGMELHLIHYSYGVNSTEKGDLSSESTVSRIRTEHFPLTLESARPSHTSQYLCASSEALSPLHFGNGTRLTVT.

The chain recombines TRBV10-3 with TRBJ2-1; maybe TRBD2 (5 bases). The CDR3 has 14 residues. V was pared by 3 bases and J by 5 bases, with 11 bases between. Germline V gene sequence: CDR1 ENHRY, CDR2 SYGVKD. In nucleotides, the CDR3 is TGTGCCATCAGTGAAGCCAGCGGACACAATGAGCAGTTCTTC. Amino acid sequence: CAISEASGHNEQFF.

The CDR3 sequence: CASRDKTSGGSEEFF. The CDR3 DNA reads TGCGCCAGCCGCGATAAGACTAGCGGGGGCTCCGAGGAGTTCTTC. The rearrangement links TRBV5-1 to TRBJ2-1; TRBD2 matches at 12 bases. V trimming: 7 bases; J trimming: 14 bases; junction bases outside the gene matches: 16. There are 15 residues in the CDR3. Germline V gene lookup returns CDR1 SGHRS and CDR2 YFSETQ.

The chain recombines TRBV27 with TRBJ2-1; TRBD2 might be the D (5 bases). Trimming took 5 bases from V and 5 from J, leaving 16 bases between them. The germline V gene has CDR1 MNHEY and CDR2 SMNVEV (reference sequence). The CDR3 has 15 amino acids. The CDR3: CASSGNHTGDNEQFF. The CDR3 DNA reads TGTGCCAGCAGTGGGAATCACACCGGGGACAATGAGCAGTTCTTC.

The gene calls are TRBV6-6 and TRBJ2-1; possibly TRBD2 for D (6 bases). Trimming left V 8 bases short and J 7 bases short, with 12 bases between. This CDR3 spans 12 amino acids. Germline V gives CDR1 MNHNY, CDR2 SVGAGI (reference sequence). The CDR3 coding sequence is TGTGCCAGCGCCCCCGGAGGGAATGAGCAGTTCTTC. Encoded protein: CASAPGGNEQFF.

CDR3 protein: CATTGTTNSPLHF. The DNA for the CDR3 is TGTGCCACCACCGGGACAACTAATTCACCCCTCCACTTT. The V gene is TRBV2, the J gene TRBJ1-6; weak D call: TRBD1 (6 bases). CDR1 is SNHLY, CDR2 FYNNEI, per germline. CDR3 length: 13 amino acids. With 10 bases removed from V and 6 bases from J, the gap between germline ends came to 13 bases.

This chain links TRBV30 with TRBJ2-3, with D unresolved. Germline lookup yields CDR1 GTSNPN and CDR2 SVGIG (reference sequence). Trimming cost V 5 bases and J 5 bases, with 8 bases left between them. The CDR3 extends over 11 amino acids. CDR3 residues: CAWGLGDTQYF. The CDR3 bases are TGTGCCTGGGGCCTTGGAGATACGCAGTATTTT. Supplemented by reference TRBV30 and TRBJ2-3, the full variable domain reads SQTIHQWPATLVQPVGSPLSLECTVEGTSNPNLYWYRQAAGRGLQLLFYSVGIGQISSEVPQNLSASRPQDRQFILSSKKLLLSDSGFYLCAWGLGDTQYFGPGTRLTVL.

CDR3: CASSKAPDRGWETQYF. The CDR3 region has the DNA TGTGCCAGCAGCAAAGCGCCGGACAGGGGATGGGAGACCCAGTACTTC. The chain employs TRBV21-1 and TRBJ2-5; TRBD1 was called by the table and not checked on the DNA. TRBV21-1 is annotated as a pseudogene. The length of the CDR3 is 16 residues.

The gene calls are TRBV7-2 and TRBJ2-5; TRBD2 aligns across 7 bases. The J call may be wrong; the DNA end is better matched by TRBJ2-7. The CDR3 consists of 16 residues. Germline CDR1 reads SGHTA; CDR2 reads FQGNSA. CDR3 DNA sequence: TGTGCCAGCATCCCCGGTGGGTCTAGCGGCTCCTACGAGCAGTACTTC. As protein: CASIPGGSSGSYEQYF.

The rearrangement links TRBV5-1 to TRBJ2-1, with 7 bases aligning to TRBD1. Germline values: CDR1 SGHRS, CDR2 YFSETQ. V was clipped by 2 bases and J by 0 bases; unmatched bases: 5. The CDR3 runs 16 residues. CDR3 bases: TGCGCCAGCAGCTTAAGGGGGCCTAGCTCCTACAATGAGCAGTTCTTC. Amino acids: CASSLRGPSSYNEQFF. Looking up the rest from reference TRBV5-1 and TRBJ2-1 gives the full variable domain: KAGVTQTPRYLIKTRGQQVTLSCSPISGHRSVSWYQQTPGQGLQFLFEYFSETQRNKGNFPGRFSGRQFSNSRSEMNVSTLELGDSALYLCASSLRGPSSYNEQFFGPGTRLTVL.

J is TRBJ2-1 and V is TRBV7-2; 10 bases agree with TRBD2. The CDR3 is 16 amino acids. V shed 3 bases and J 4 bases; nucleotides not matched to a gene: 6. CDR1 is SGHTA and CDR2 is FQGNSA in the germline V gene. The chain's CDR3 is CASSFRTSGIYNEQFF. The CDR3 DNA sequence: TGTGCCAGCAGCTTCAGGACTAGCGGTATTTACAATGAGCAGTTCTTC.

This chain uses TRBV5-1 with TRBJ1-3, with 11 bases aligning to TRBD1. Germline CDR1 reads SGHRS; CDR2 reads YFSETQ. The CDR3 has 16 residues. V shed 3 bases, J shed 3 bases, and the junction held 5 bases outside the gene matches. For the CDR3, the DNA is TGCGCCAGCAGCTCGGGACAGGGGGAAGGTGGAAACACCATATATTTT. Amino acids: CASSSGQGEGGNTIYF. Full variable domain (missing parts from reference TRBV5-1 and TRBJ1-3): KAGVTQTPRYLIKTRGQQVTLSCSPISGHRSVSWYQQTPGQGLQFLFEYFSETQRNKGNFPGRFSGRQFSNSRSEMNVSTLELGDSALYLCASSSGQGEGGNTIYFGEGSWLTVV.

The V gene is TRBV5-1, the J gene TRBJ2-1, with 9 bases fitting TRBD2. This CDR3 has 18 residues. Germline values: CDR1 SGHRS, CDR2 YFSETQ. V shed 1 base and J 8 bases; nucleotides not matched to a gene: 16. CDR3 sequence reads: CASSLYVMGSGRRDEQFF. CDR3 DNA: TGCGCCAGCAGCTTGTATGTAATGGGAAGCGGGAGGCGCGATGAGCAGTTCTTC.

This chain uses TRBV5-4 with TRBJ1-2, with D possibly being TRBD1 (6 bases). Deletions cut 0 bases from V and 3 bases from J, with 9 bases between. CDR3 length: 14 residues. Germline CDR1 reads SGHNT; CDR2 reads YYREEE (reference sequence). The CDR3 loop reads CASSLDQGYYGYTF. In DNA form, the CDR3 reads TGTGCCAGCAGCTTGGATCAGGGGTACTATGGCTACACCTTC.

The chain is built from TRBV5-1 and TRBJ2-3; D gene unclear. V was cut by 0 bases and J by 1 base, with 9 bases left in between. CDR3 length: 15 amino acids. The germline gives CDR1 SGHRS, CDR2 YFSETQ. The CDR3 nucleotides read TGCGCCAGCAGCTTGGACGGGTTACGCACAGATACGCAGTATTTT. It codes for CASSLDGLRTDTQYF.